The 27 T cell receptor beta chains presented below share a single source sample, sequenced in a study of shared clonotypes between healthy human individuals. In the naive CD8 group, cells lacked CD45RO and were positively selected for CCR7, so terminally differentiated effector memory CD45RA+ cells were left out. The repertoire was sequenced with immunoSEQ multiplex PCR; TCRdb's copy has only in-frame clones and lacks some. The sample carries hundreds of thousands of clones, 95% to 97% recorded once. Sequencing input: naive CD8+ T cells sorted from blood. Every receptor here comes from a woman aged 25 to 39 in good health.

V is TRBV9 and J is TRBJ2-2, with 8 positions matching TRBD2. Germline V gene sequence: CDR1 SGDLS, CDR2 YYNGEE. V gave up 0 bases and J gave up 7 bases; unmatched junction bases: 14. This CDR3 spans 18 amino acids. The CDR3 protein is CASSVERYRGSGNGELFF. The CDR3 nucleotides read TGTGCCAGCAGCGTAGAGAGGTACCGGGGTAGCGGGAACGGGGAGCTGTTTTTT.

The V and J genes are TRBV7-9 and TRBJ2-7, with a possible D match to TRBD2 (6 bases). The CDR3 runs to 15 residues. CDR1 is SEHNR, CDR2 FQNEAQ, per germline (reference sequence). The germline V and J ends were trimmed by 5 bases and 7 bases, with 21 bases remaining between them. The CDR3 DNA is TGTGCCAGCAGCCCCGAAGGACTGGGGGGAGAAGAGCAGTACTTC. It encodes CASSPEGLGGEEQYF.

The chain is built from TRBV5-5 and TRBJ1-1; weak D call: TRBD1 (6 bases). The length of the CDR3 is 17 residues. CDR1 SGHKS and CDR2 YYEKEE come from the germline V gene (reference sequence). V gave up 0 bases and J gave up 1 base, with 16 bases separating them. CDR3 sequence (DNA): TGTGCCAGCAGCTTGGTCGGTTACCGGGGGGCGAACACTGAAGCTTTCTTT. Its translation is CASSLVGYRGANTEAFF.

The V gene is TRBV9, the J gene TRBJ2-6; D is unclear. Germline V gives CDR1 SGDLS, CDR2 YYNGEE. V dropped 0 bases and J dropped 4 bases, with 2 bases sitting between them. The CDR3 spans 13 residues. CDR3 region: CASSVVGANVLTF. CDR3 DNA sequence: TGTGCCAGCAGCGTAGTCGGGGCCAACGTCCTGACTTTC. Together with reference TRBV9 and TRBJ2-6, the CDR3 gives the full variable domain: DSGVTQTPKHLITATGQRVTLRCSPRSGDLSVYWYQQSLDQGLQFLIQYYNGEERAKGNILERFSAQQFPDLHSELNLSSLELGDSALYFCASSVVGANVLTFGAGSRLTVL.

The V and J genes are TRBV10-2 and TRBJ1-2; no reliable D call. Germline loops: CDR1 WSHSY, CDR2 SAAADI. The CDR3 is 13 amino acids. With 0 bases removed from V and 5 bases from J, the gap between germline ends came to 7 bases. CDR3 protein: CASSESETYGYTF. Here the CDR3 DNA reads TGCGCCAGCAGTGAGTCAGAAACGTATGGCTACACCTTC.

This clone was observed a few times. The chain has TRBV5-1 and TRBJ2-7; the D is unclear. The germline V gene encodes CDR1 SGHRS and CDR2 YFSETQ. This CDR3 has 13 amino acids. V was shortened by 3 bases and J by 0 bases, with 7 bases between the two germline ends. CDR3 nucleotide sequence: TGCGCCAGCAGCTGGGCGAGCTCCTACGAGCAGTACTTC. This gives the protein CASSWASSYEQYF.

The genes are TRBV6-6 and TRBJ2-7; 9 bases are shared with TRBD1. CDR1 and CDR2 from the germline V gene are MNHNY and SVGAGI (reference sequence). Trimming at V came to 0 bases and at J to 0 bases, leaving 3 bases not matched to a gene. The CDR3 is 16 residues long. The CDR3 coding sequence is TGTGCCAGCAGTTACTCTACGACAGGGGGCTCCTACGAGCAGTACTTC. Its protein is CASSYSTTGGSYEQYF.

The chain joins TRBV27 to TRBJ1-1, with 7 bases identical to TRBD1. CDR3 length: 14 residues. With V trimmed by 8 bases and J by 0 bases, 6 bases remained unmatched. Germline V CDR1 and CDR2: MNHEY, SMNVEV (reference sequence). The CDR3 loop is CASGGDRMNTEAFF. The CDR3 DNA is TGTGCCAGCGGCGGGGACAGAATGAACACTGAAGCTTTCTTT.

This sequence joins TRBV5-1 and TRBJ1-2, with TRBD1 matching 8 bases. The CDR3 consists of 15 residues. Per the germline V gene, CDR1 is SGHRS and CDR2 is YFSETQ. The V gene end was trimmed by 4 bases and the J gene end by 6 bases; junction bases not matched to a gene: 11. For the CDR3, the DNA is TGCGCCAGCAGCGCCAACAGGGGGACGTATGATGGCTACACCTTC. This encodes CASSANRGTYDGYTF.

V usage is TRBV4-1 and J usage is TRBJ2-1; D remains ambiguous. The CDR3 totals 14 residues. V lost 4 bases and J lost 2, with 9 bases in between. Germline V gene lookup returns CDR1 MGHRA and CDR2 YSYEKL. The CDR3 DNA follows: TGCGCCAGCAGCCCGAGTACCACCTACAATGAGCAGTTCTTC. This sequence encodes CASSPSTTYNEQFF.

The CDR3 DNA reads as TGCGCCAGCAGCCAAGTTGCGGACAGCTCTAACTATGGCTACACCTTC. Protein product: CASSQVADSSNYGYTF. This chain links TRBV4-1 with TRBJ1-2; perhaps TRBD1 as D (6 bases). V gave up 1 base and J gave up 0 bases, with 12 bases separating them. Per the germline V gene, CDR1 is MGHRA and CDR2 is YSYEKL. CDR3 length equals 16 residues.

The V gene is TRBV5-4, the J gene TRBJ2-1; 11 bases map to TRBD2. This CDR3 has 15 residues. With V trimmed by 4 bases and J by 6 bases, 6 bases remained unmatched. The germline gives CDR1 SGHNT, CDR2 YYREEE (reference sequence). CDR3 nucleotides: TGTGCCAGCAGCCCTACTAGCGGGAGCAGCAATGAGCAGTTCTTC. This encodes CASSPTSGSSNEQFF.

V is TRBV27 and J is TRBJ1-1; D is uncertain. Germline CDR1 reads MNHEY; CDR2 reads SMNVEV (reference sequence). The CDR3 sequence is 13 residues long. V lost 7 bases to trimming and J lost 2 bases, with 11 bases between them. CDR3 sequence (DNA): TGTGCCAGCAAGGTAGCAGCCAACACTGAAGCTTTCTTT. Protein product: CASKVAANTEAFF.

This sequence joins TRBV13 and TRBJ2-2, with a weak D call TRBD2 (6 bases). Germline CDR1 reads PRHDT; CDR2 reads FYEKMQ (reference sequence). V lost 5 bases, J lost 7 bases, and 8 bases lay in between. This CDR3 is 12 amino acids long. CDR3 DNA sequence: TGTGCCAGCAGCGCTAGCGTCGGGGAGCTGTTTTTT. Translated, it gives CASSASVGELFF.

In DNA form, the CDR3 reads TGCAGCGTTGGACAGGGTGGCTATGGCTACACCTTC. Its protein is CSVGQGGYGYTF. V and J are TRBV29-1 and TRBJ1-2, with 7 bases aligning to TRBD1. The CDR3 has 12 amino acids. The V gene's germline CDR1 is SQVTM and CDR2 ANQGSEA. The V and J ends lost 4 bases and 4 bases, in that order; junction bases with no gene match: 3.

This chain joins TRBV7-8 and TRBJ1-1; 7 bases align to TRBD1. The CDR3 length is 16 residues. V lost 3 bases and J lost 0; bases outside the gene matches: 7. CDR1 SGHVS and CDR2 FQNEAQ come from the germline V gene. CDR3: CASSFAQGQLNTEAFF. In DNA, the CDR3 is TGTGCCAGCAGCTTCGCCCAGGGACAGTTGAACACTGAAGCTTTCTTT. The entire variable domain, with the rest obtained from reference TRBV7-8 and TRBJ1-1, is as follows: GAGVSQSPRYKVAKRGQDVALRCDPISGHVSLFWYQQALGQGPEFLTYFQNEAQLDKSGLPSDRFFAERPEGSVSTLKIQRTQQEDSAVYLCASSFAQGQLNTEAFFGQGTRLTVV.

The chain couples TRBV27 to TRBJ2-5; D is perhaps TRBD2 (6 bases). The V and J ends lost 5 bases and 5 bases respectively, with 24 bases between them. This CDR3 spans 17 amino acids. The germline V gene encodes CDR1 MNHEY and CDR2 SMNVEV (reference sequence). The CDR3 region has the DNA TGTGCCAGCAGTCCACTAATAGCGGAGGGGATGGGGGAGACCCAGTACTTC. Protein product: CASSPLIAEGMGETQYF.

This rearrangement joins TRBV7-9 to TRBJ1-1, with D possibly TRBD1 on 5 matching bases. The V end lost 5 bases, the J end lost 1 base, and 14 bases lay between the germline ends. Germline V CDR1 and CDR2: SEHNR, FQNEAQ (reference sequence). The CDR3 runs to 15 residues. The CDR3: CASSKRDVENTEAFF. The CDR3, as DNA: TGTGCCAGCAGCAAACGGGACGTAGAGAACACTGAAGCTTTCTTT.

The chain links TRBV6-5 to TRBJ2-5, with TRBD1 identical over 12 bases. The DNA end is a closer match to TRBJ2-7, so the J assignment may be wrong. Per the germline V gene, CDR1 is MNHEY and CDR2 is SVGAGI. The CDR3 extends over 14 amino acids. This CDR3 reads CATLSGTGGNEQYF. The CDR3 DNA sequence: TGTGCCACATTATCCGGGACAGGGGGCAACGAGCAGTACTTC.

CDR3 loop: CASSQVSGNTIYF. CDR3 nucleotide sequence: TGTGCCAGCAGCCAGGTTTCTGGAAACACCATATATTTT. J is TRBJ1-3 and V is TRBV14; no reliable D call. Trimming stripped 3 bases from V and 1 base from J, with 4 bases between. The CDR3 spans 13 residues. Germline assignment: CDR1 SGHDN and CDR2 FVKESK.

Notes on this clone: Different DNA sequences within this sample yield the same CDR3. The V gene is TRBV28, the J gene TRBJ2-3; no clear D gene. Trimming removed 2 bases from V and 3 bases from J, with 3 bases in between. Germline V CDR1 and CDR2: MDHEN, SYDVKM. This CDR3 region has 12 residues. The DNA for the CDR3 is TGTGCCAGCAGTTTAGGGACAGATACGCAGTATTTT. Translation gives CASSLGTDTQYF.

The J gene is TRBJ2-5, the V gene TRBV7-8; the match to TRBD2 covers 10 bases. Germline assignment: CDR1 SGHVS and CDR2 FQNEAQ. With 1 base clipped from V and 2 bases from J, the junction kept 4 bases outside the gene matches. The CDR3 is 16 residues long. CDR3 loop: CASSLEAGGEQETQYF. The CDR3 DNA sequence: TGTGCCAGCAGCTTAGAAGCGGGAGGGGAGCAAGAGACCCAGTACTTC.

The rearrangement uses TRBV28 and TRBJ2-5; D gene unclear. With 9 bases removed from V and 4 bases from J, the gap between germline ends came to 15 bases. CDR1 and CDR2 (germline): MDHEN, SYDVKM. The CDR3 loop spans 13 amino acids. In nucleotides, the CDR3 is TGTGCCAGTGGGGTCTTCCTCGGAGAGACCCAGTACTTC. Amino acids: CASGVFLGETQYF.

Note on this clone: Its ends do not fully match the called genes, so a read error is possible. The rearrangement uses TRBV29-1 and TRBJ1-2; D is uncertain. There are 14 residues in the CDR3. Looked up from germline, CDR1 is SQVTM and CDR2 is ANQGSEA. CDR3 in amino acids: CSVEGLPTNYGYIF. In DNA form, the CDR3 reads TGCAGCGTTGAAGGACTTCCGACAAACTATGGCTACATCTTC.

The chain recombines TRBV4-1 with TRBJ2-7, with 8 positions matching TRBD1. Germline CDR1 is MGHRA and CDR2 is YSYEKL. The CDR3 covers 16 residues. With 4 bases clipped from V and 2 bases from J, the junction kept 10 bases outside the gene matches. Here the CDR3 DNA reads TGCGCCAGCAGCCCGGACGACAGGGGAATTACCTACGAGCAGTACTTC. It translates to CASSPDDRGITYEQYF.

The V call is TRBV7-9, the J call TRBJ2-1; D is uncertain. Germline assignment: CDR1 SEHNR and CDR2 FQNEAQ (reference sequence). The ends were cut back, 4 bases at V and 6 bases at J, with 16 bases in the middle. CDR3 length: 15 amino acids. The CDR3 here is CASSSPFVLANEQFF. CDR3 DNA sequence: TGTGCCAGCAGCTCACCCTTCGTTCTGGCCAATGAGCAGTTCTTC.

The CDR3 sequence: CASSCDQTGNLRNEQFF. The CDR3 nucleotides read TGTGCCAGCAGCTGTGATCAAACAGGGAACCTACGCAATGAGCAGTTCTTC. The V call is TRBV5-6, the J call TRBJ2-1, with D perhaps matching TRBD1 (6 bases). V gave up 3 bases and J gave up 6 bases, with 22 bases separating them. This CDR3 contains 17 residues. Germline V lookup: CDR1 SGHDT, CDR2 YYEEEE.